This T cell receptor beta chain was profiled in a study of blood T cell repertoires in COVID-19. Overall study context: Acute-phase and convalescent COVID-19 samples originated in the United States, Italy and Spain. PBMCs, B-cell-depleted T cells, or T cells were the source of the cDNA or gDNA that made up the material.

The CDR3 covers 12 residues. Trimming stripped 5 bases from V and 8 bases from J, with 12 bases between. Germline assignment: CDR1 MDHEN and CDR2 SYDVKM. Original data processing: Estimation of nucleated cell counts relied on the amplification of reference gene primers. Repertoires were generated with immunoSEQ multiplex PCR, while TCRdb's copy carries only in-frame clones and drops some. V and J calls and clone size are as listed in that table; D and trimming were resolved from the DNA. The sample consists of approximately 120,000 clones, roughly four fifths of them appearing once. The source of this sequence is a human donor in a cohort sampled during active COVID-19. The sequencing sample was made of peripheral blood. The gene calls are TRBV28 and TRBJ1-2; possibly TRBD1 for D (5 bases). The CDR3 DNA sequence: TGTGCCAGCAGTAAGACAGCGCTCGGCTACACCTTC. Translating gives CASSKTALGYTF.